The rows below give T cell receptor beta chains drawn from one sample of a study of T cell responses to AZD1222 COVID-19 vaccine. TCRdb's copy holds only in-frame clones and misses some; the assay was immunoSEQ multiplex PCR. The data hold about 15,000 clones, with around 89% observed a single time. Sequencing used peripheral blood, obtained 28 days after the second AZD1222 dose. Source of these receptors: an adult who received the AZD1222 COVID-19 vaccine. Both conserved end residues are part of each CDR3. D genes are given only for firm matches. Some rows mark clone size as missing; the rest say once, few, many or name a class of expanded clone.

>once|TRBJ1-1|TRBV5-1|NA
TGCGCCAGCAGCTTGGTTCTCCAGGGGAGACCTGAAGCTTTCTTT
CASSLVLQGRPEAFF
>NA|TRBJ1-1|TRBV7-9|NA
TGTGCCAGCAGCTCTGGACAGTTGAACACTGAAGCTTTCTTT
CASSSGQLNTEAFF
>NA|TRBJ2-2|TRBV19|TRBD1
TGTGCCAGTAGTGCCTCAGGGGGCACCGGGGAGCTGTTTTTT
CASSASGGTGELFF
>NA|TRBJ1-1|TRBV11-2|NA
TGTGCCAGCAGCTTAGTGGGGGGGATGGGCACTGAAGCTTTCTTT
CASSLVGGMGTEAFF
>NA|TRBJ2-7|TRBV28|TRBD2
TGTGCCAGCAGTTTCCTCGAGCGGGGTTCCTACGAGCAGTACTTC
CASSFLERGSYEQYF
>NA|TRBJ1-4|TRBV5-1|TRBD1
TGCGCCAGCAGCTTGGCAGGGGGCTCAACTAATGAAAAACTGTTTTTT
CASSLAGGSTNEKLFF
>NA|TRBJ2-3|TRBV6-2/TRBV6-3|NA
TGTGCCAGCAGTTACGAATTAGCGACAGATACGCAGTATTTT
CASSYELATDTQYF
>NA|TRBJ2-5|TRBV20-1|NA
TGCAGTGCTAGTGCGACACACCTCAGGCCTGGGACCCAGTACTTC
CSASATHLRPGTQYF
>NA|TRBJ2-1|TRBV6-1|NA
TGTGCCAGCAGTGAATTAGGTTACAATGAGCAGTTCTTC
CASSELGYNEQFF
>NA|TRBJ1-5|TRBV30|NA
TGTGCCCTAGAGGCGGGGGGCGGCAATCAGCCCCAGCATTTT
CALEAGGGNQPQHF
>NA|TRBJ2-1|TRBV18|NA
TGTGCCAGCTCACCACCTACGGCGGGTATGGGATGGGGTGAGCAGTTCTTC
CASSPPTAGMGWGEQFF
>NA|TRBJ1-1|TRBV6-6|NA
TGTGCCAGCGAATTCTCGGGGGGAACTGAAGCTTTCTTT
CASEFSGGTEAFF
>NA|TRBJ2-2|TRBV24-1|NA
TGTGCCACCGGATCGGGTGGGGAAAGGGAGCTGTTTTTT
CATGSGGERELFF
>NA|TRBJ2-7|TRBV4-2|TRBD2
TGTGCCAGCAGCCCGACTAGCGGGGGGGTCGCCGTCCCATACGAGCAGTACTTC
CASSPTSGGVAVPYEQYF
>NA|TRBJ1-2|TRBV28|TRBD1
TGTGCCAGCAGTTCTCTAGGGGGACAGGGGTTCCACTATGGCTACACCTTC
CASSSLGGQGFHYGYTF
>NA|TRBJ2-2|TRBV10-3|TRBD1
TGTGCCATCAGTGGTGGACAGGGGAACACCGGGGAGCTGTTTTTT
CAISGGQGNTGELFF
>NA|TRBJ2-1|TRBV19|NA
TGTGCCAGTAGTATAGGGGCAGAAAACAATGAGCAGTTCTTC
CASSIGAENNEQFF
>NA|TRBJ2-5|TRBV11-3|NA
TGTGCCAGCAGCCCATCGCTGGGAGGCGAGACCCAGTACTTC
CASSPSLGGETQYF
>few|TRBJ1-1|TRBV5-4|NA
TGTGCCAGCTTTAAGGGTGACGGGCGGAACACTGAAGCTTTCTTT
CASFKGDGRNTEAFF
>NA|TRBJ2-3|TRBV28|TRBD1
TGTGCCAGCAGTATGCGGCCAGGGGGTATGGATACGCAGTATTTT
CASSMRPGGMDTQYF
>NA|TRBJ1-5|TRBV5-4|NA
TGTGCCAGCAGCTTGGATACTAATCAGCCCCAGCATTTT
CASSLDTNQPQHF
>NA|TRBJ1-6|TRBV5-5|TRBD1
TGTGCCAGCAGCACAGGACAGGGGGGCTCCTATAATTCACCCCTCCACTTT
CASSTGQGGSYNSPLHF
>NA|TRBJ2-6|TRBV7-2|TRBD2
TGTGCCAGCAGCTTTACCCTCCTAGCGGACTCTGGGGCCAACGTCCTGACTTTC
CASSFTLLADSGANVLTF
>once|TRBJ2-7|TRBV12-3/TRBV12-4|NA
TGTGCCAGCAGCTACGGCCCCTACGAGCAGTACTTC
CASSYGPYEQYF
>NA|TRBJ1-2|TRBV7-6|NA
TGTGCCAGCAGCTTAGCCTTGGCCAGTTCCTCGGTAGAAGGCTACACCTTC
CASSLALASSSVEGYTF
>NA|TRBJ1-1|TRBV15|NA
TGTGCCACCAGCAGAGAGCAAACAGGAAACACTGAAGCTTTCTTT
CATSREQTGNTEAFF
>NA|TRBJ1-2|TRBV9|NA
TGTGCCAGCAGCGTAGACAGCTTGTACTATGGCTACACCTTC
CASSVDSLYYGYTF
>NA|TRBJ1-5|TRBV7-2|NA
TGTGCCAGCAGCTTATACCCCCAAGGCAGGAGGAGCAATCAGCCCCAGCATTTT
CASSLYPQGRRSNQPQHF
>NA|TRBJ2-7|TRBV2|TRBD1
TGTGCCAGCATTCTCGGGGCCGGGGAAAACCCGGGACAGGCAGGCTCCTACGAGCAGTACTTC
CASILGAGENPGQAGSYEQYF